One TCR beta chain is described in this entry. The antigen is undetermined. This entry is derived from a study of T cell responses to AZD1222 COVID-19 vaccine. Overall study findings and caveats: White British ancestry dominated among donors, who included more females, and clonal diversity was possibly underestimated.

Sequencing was performed with immunoSEQ multiplex PCR; in TCRdb, only in-frame clones are kept and a portion is missing. Among 150,000 to 200,000 clones listed, 94% were seen once. The germline V and J ends were trimmed by 6 bases and 3 bases, with 12 bases remaining between them. There are 14 residues in the CDR3. CDR1 is MNHEY, CDR2 SVGAGI, per germline. The source of this sequence is an adult in good health. The rearrangement links TRBV6-5 to TRBJ1-5, with D unclear. The sequences come from peripheral blood, collected on day 0 of AZD1222 vaccination. CDR3 amino acids: CASRIGRFNQPQHF. The CDR3 DNA follows: TGTGCCAGCAGGATAGGACGGTTCAATCAGCCCCAGCATTTT.